Listed below are T cell receptor beta chains from one sample, sequenced in a study of blood T cells in healthy people across ages. TCRdb reprocessed the 5' RACE reads via MiXCR and lists one record per CDR3 protein. The data contain 1.5 million to 2 million distinct CDR3 sequences, roughly 27% of them singletons. Sequenced input: blood. The receptors stem from a woman aged 30 to 39 in good health. Both conserved end residues are part of each CDR3. The order of the fields is clone size, D gene, V gene, J gene, CDR3 protein, CDR3 DNA. D genes are given only for firm matches. The size of a clone is reported for some rows only, either as once, few or many, or as a class for expanded clones.

-	TRBD1	TRBV7-9	TRBJ1-1	CASSTAGQGRRPSMNTEAFF	TGTGCCAGCAGCACTGCGGGACAGGGGAGGCGGCCCAGCATGAACACTGAAGCTTTCTTT
many	TRBD2	TRBV7-2	TRBJ2-7	CASSSPGLAGGVGEQYF	TGTGCCAGCAGCTCCCCTGGACTAGCGGGAGGTGTAGGCGAGCAGTACTTC
many	-	TRBV29-1	TRBJ1-2	CSVDPPDTIYGYTF	TGCAGCGTTGACCCTCCGGATACAATCTATGGCTACACCTTC
many	-	TRBV20-1	TRBJ2-7	CSAPGVLYEQYF	TGCAGTGCTCCGGGGGTCCTCTACGAGCAGTACTTC
-	-	TRBV5-1	TRBJ1-2	CASSPDTAPYGYTF	TGCGCCAGCAGCCCAGATACAGCTCCATATGGCTACACCTTC
-	-	TRBV6-2/TRBV6-3	TRBJ1-5	CASRPSGGYQPQHF	TGTGCCAGCAGGCCCAGCGGCGGCTATCAGCCCCAGCATTTT
-	TRBD2	TRBV11-2	TRBJ2-3	CASILTSGGSTDTQYF	TGTGCCAGCATCCTCACTAGCGGGGGGAGCACAGATACGCAGTATTTT
-	TRBD2	TRBV6-2/TRBV6-3	TRBJ2-5	CVSSPGILAGVQQETQYF	TGTGTCAGCAGCCCTGGAATACTAGCGGGGGTCCAACAAGAGACCCAGTACTTC
-	-	TRBV3-1	TRBJ1-2	CASSQDRGRGCTF	TGTGCCAGCAGCCAAGACAGGGGACGAGGCTGCACCTTC
many	TRBD2	TRBV4-1	TRBJ2-7	CASSQGTSGGYYEQYF	TGCGCCAGCAGCCAAGGGACTAGCGGAGGATACTACGAGCAGTACTTC
many	-	TRBV11-2	TRBJ2-4	CASSLEQGWTIQYF	TGTGCCAGCAGCTTAGAGCAGGGCTGGACCATTCAGTACTTC
-	-	TRBV7-2	TRBJ2-6	CASSWRAGANVRTF	TGTGCCAGCAGCTGGAGGGCTGGGGCCAACGTCCGGACTTTC
-	-	TRBV7-2	TRBJ2-1	CASSSSVNNEQFF	TGTGCCAGCAGCTCCTCGGTAAACAATGAGCAGTTCTTC
once	-	TRBV3-1	TRBJ1-6	CASSPYRGKWNSPLHF	TGTGCCAGCAGTCCATACCGGGGTAAATGGAATTCACCCCTCCACTTT
few	-	TRBV18	TRBJ2-1	CASSPNWGGMDEQFF	TGTGCCAGCTCACCAAATTGGGGAGGTATGGATGAGCAGTTCTTC
few	-	TRBV7-2	TRBJ2-3	CASSFGPSDTQYF	TGTGCCAGCAGCTTCGGACCATCAGATACGCAGTATTTT
many	TRBD1	TRBV20-1	TRBJ1-2	CSARVPGQGVHGYTF	TGCAGTGCTAGAGTTCCGGGACAGGGGGTCCATGGCTACACCTTC
many	-	TRBV3-1	TRBJ2-1	CASNHRTGHNEQFF	TGTGCCAGCAACCACCGTACAGGCCACAATGAGCAGTTCTTC
few	-	TRBV4-2	TRBJ1-2	CASSQEAKGRALYGYTF	TGTGCCAGCAGCCAAGAGGCAAAGGGGAGGGCCCTATACGGCTACACCTTC